These T cell receptor beta chains were read from a single sample in a study of cytomegalovirus exposure and HLA in healthy donors. Only in-frame clones appear in the TCRdb table, and some are missing; sequencing was by immunoSEQ multiplex PCR. The sample has roughly 160,000 clones; around 82% are singletons. Sequenced material: PBMCs. The receptors originated from a boy aged 2 to 10 in good health and CMV-seronegative. The CDR3 runs from the conserved cysteine through the conserved F or W.

V	J	CDR3
TRBV6-1	TRBJ2-7	CASSENRGPSYEQYF
TRBV5-6	TRBJ2-7	CASSFYQGVYEQYF
TRBV11-3	TRBJ2-5	CASSTRQGGQETQYF
TRBV5-8	TRBJ2-2	CASSLVVAGGPRTGELFF
TRBV6-1	TRBJ2-2	CASSDQPGLATGELFF
TRBV6-1	TRBJ1-2	CASSWGQGDTF
TRBV7-8	TRBJ2-2	CASSIRGRETGELFF
TRBV2	TRBJ1-1	CASSAGGGTYTEAFF
TRBV30	TRBJ2-2	CAWTGTGSTGELFF
TRBV7-9	TRBJ1-2	CASSSGQGLYGYTF
TRBV19	TRBJ2-5	CASSVAGRETQYF
TRBV27	TRBJ2-7	CASSLLGLAHSYEQYF
TRBV5-4	TRBJ2-5	CASSLVADRGVKTQYF
TRBV6-5	TRBJ1-4	CASNQTLATNEKLFF
TRBV13	TRBJ1-2	CASSLGRDYGYTF
TRBV19	TRBJ2-7	CASRQTSGRGYEQYF
TRBV6-5	TRBJ2-5	CASRKAGGRETQYF
TRBV4-1	TRBJ1-5	CASSHLTGFDQPQHF
TRBV30	TRBJ1-1	CAWSTGWGNTEAFF
TRBV6-1	TRBJ1-1	CASSEFRQGANTEAFF
TRBV30	TRBJ1-1	CAQDPGTGKAFF
TRBV29-1	TRBJ2-1	CSADRGEQFF
TRBV6-5	TRBJ1-2	CASSLGLSYGYTF
TRBV5-1	TRBJ2-7	CASSLLRNSYEQYF
TRBV5-1	TRBJ1-1	CASSLTGLRNTEAFF
TRBV10-1	TRBJ1-5	CASSDRFRGAKYSNQPQHF
TRBV7-9	TRBJ1-2	CASSLEAGNGYTF
TRBV29-1	TRBJ2-1	CSVSRLTGGNEQFF
TRBV30	TRBJ2-7	CAWSAWSTGGRYEQYF
TRBV7-9	TRBJ1-1	CASSLAGGNTEAFF
TRBV5-1	TRBJ2-3	CASSLGLADTDTQYF
TRBV19	TRBJ2-2	CASLGLALTQPPSFGELFF
TRBV30	TRBJ1-5	CAWTTGNNQPQHF
TRBV4-1	TRBJ2-7	CASSLGTGGLGEQYF
TRBV5-1	TRBJ1-5	CASSSDRGQPQHF
TRBV7-8	TRBJ2-7	CASSLPGLAGGPEEQYF
TRBV5-1	TRBJ2-1	CASSLGQVYNEQFF
TRBV2	TRBJ1-1	CASRLSRDRGGTEAFF
TRBV15	TRBJ2-7	CATSRDLGGRAVSYEQYF
TRBV28	TRBJ2-2	CASSLVTGGTGELFF
TRBV13	TRBJ2-5	CASSFNHRGPETQYF
TRBV29-1	TRBJ2-3	CSVSGVADTQYF
TRBV5-1	TRBJ2-2	CASSAGPTTSGRTGELFF
TRBV6-1	TRBJ2-7	CASTPRGLELYEQYF
TRBV19	TRBJ1-5	CASSILQGGNQPQHF